This is a list of T cell receptor beta chains from one sample in a study of T cells in Graves' hyperthyroidism and ophthalmopathy. TCRdb analysed the multiplex PCR reads with MiXCR anew, one entry per CDR3 protein. Among 250,000 or so distinct CDR3 sequences listed, about 16% were seen once. Source material: blood. These receptors were collected from a woman aged 18-29 years with Graves' ophthalmopathy. Both conserved end residues are part of each CDR3. Each record gives: D gene, V gene, J gene, clone size, CDR3 DNA, CDR3 protein. D genes are given only for firm matches. Rows may omit the clone size; those that give it use once, few, many or a size class.

>.|TRBV7-8|TRBJ1-5|many
TGTGCCAGTGCCGGGAGGGTGACACAGGGTACTGGAAGCAATCAGCCCCAGCATTTT
CASAGRVTQGTGSNQPQHF
>.|TRBV24-1|TRBJ2-2|many
TGTGCCACCAGTGATCCATCGTCAGGGGACACCGGGGAGCTGTTTTTT
CATSDPSSGDTGELFF
>.|TRBV18|TRBJ2-7|many
TGTGCCAGCTCACCAGGATCCGGGCGCAAGCAGTACTTC
CASSPGSGRKQYF
>TRBD2|TRBV13|TRBJ2-5|many
TGTGCCAGCGCCAGTAAAGCGGGGGGGGAGACCCAGTACTTC
CASASKAGGETQYF
>.|TRBV6-1|TRBJ2-2|many
TGTGCCAGCAAAAGGGCAGGGGGAGGTGGCACCGGGGAGCTGTTTTTT
CASKRAGGGGTGELFF
>TRBD1|TRBV28|TRBJ1-5|.
TGTGCCAGCAGTTCTCTCGGGACAGGGTTCAATCAGCCCCAGCATTTT
CASSSLGTGFNQPQHF
>.|TRBV28|TRBJ2-7|many
TGTGCCAGCAATGGGGGGGCTCTCTACGAGCAGTACTTC
CASNGGALYEQYF
>TRBD2|TRBV7-8|TRBJ2-5|many
TGTGCCAGCAGCTTAGCGGAGTCGGGGGGATCACAAGAGACCCAGTACTTC
CASSLAESGGSQETQYF
>.|TRBV28|TRBJ1-1|many
TGTGCCAGCAGCCCCCGGGGAAGGATCACTGAAGCTTTCTTT
CASSPRGRITEAFF
>.|TRBV25-1|TRBJ1-2|many
TGTGCCAGCAGTCAACAGGGTAATGGCTACACCTTC
CASSQQGNGYTF
>.|TRBV4-2|TRBJ2-1|few
TGTGCCAGCAGCCCCGTTGAAAGGTCGAGCTCCTACAATGAGCAGTTCTTC
CASSPVERSSSYNEQFF
>TRBD1|TRBV5-1|TRBJ2-1|many
TGCGCCAGCAGCCGGCAGGGGGACTACAATGAGCAGTTCTTC
CASSRQGDYNEQFF
>TRBD1|TRBV7-9|TRBJ1-5|many
TGTGCCAGCAGCGCACAGGGGTCTCGGCAGCCCCAGCATTTT
CASSAQGSRQPQHF
>.|TRBV11-2|TRBJ2-7|many
TGTGCCAGCAGCTTAGGGGGGGCCGGCTCCTACGAGCAGTACTTC
CASSLGGAGSYEQYF
>.|TRBV28|TRBJ1-1|few
TGTGCCAGCAGTTACTCCGATTTGAACACTGAAGCTTTCTTT
CASSYSDLNTEAFF
>TRBD1|TRBV7-9|TRBJ1-2|many
TGTGCCAGCAGTCCGGGACAGGGGGCCGGCTACACCTTC
CASSPGQGAGYTF
>.|TRBV28|TRBJ1-4|few
TGTGCCAGCAGTAGGGACCGGGCCCTTGAAAAACTGTTTTTT
CASSRDRALEKLFF
>.|TRBV30|TRBJ2-5|many
TGTGCCTGGAGTTCCGCAGGGAAGGCCCTAATGGAGACCCAGTACTTC
CAWSSAGKALMETQYF
>.|TRBV5-1|TRBJ2-3|many
TGCGCCAGCAGCTTGGACGGCAGGGCAACAGATACGCAGTATTTT
CASSLDGRATDTQYF
>.|TRBV18|TRBJ2-5|.
TGTGCCAGCAACCAGGCGGGACCCCAAGAGACCCAGTACTTC
CASNQAGPQETQYF
>TRBD1|TRBV6-2/TRBV6-3|TRBJ1-6|.
TGTGCCAGCAGTAGTCCGGGACAGATCCGCTCACCCCTCCACTTT
CASSSPGQIRSPLHF
>.|TRBV11-2|TRBJ2-5|many
TGTGCCAGCAGCAGAAATCGGGGGCTCCAAGAGACCCAGTACTTC
CASSRNRGLQETQYF
>TRBD2|TRBV4-1|TRBJ2-7|many
TGCGCCAGCAGACCAACTAGCGGGCCTTCCTACGAGCAGTACTTC
CASRPTSGPSYEQYF
>.|TRBV19|TRBJ1-2|.
TGTGCCAGTAGAGAAGATAACTATGGCTACACCTTC
CASREDNYGYTF
>.|TRBV7-9|TRBJ2-2|few
TGTGCCAGCAGCTTACCCCCCCGGCGAGGGGATGTCGGGGAGCTGTTTTTT
CASSLPPRRGDVGELFF
>TRBD2|TRBV20-1|TRBJ2-7|many
TGCAGAGCCCAGGTAGCGGGGGTTAACGAGCAGTACTTC
CRAQVAGVNEQYF
>.|TRBV12-3/TRBV12-4|TRBJ1-1|many
TGTGCCAGCACCCCGGAGGTGAACACTGAAGCTTTCTTT
CASTPEVNTEAFF
>.|TRBV15|TRBJ2-5|many
TGTGCCACCAGCAGGGCCACGGGTTTGGAGACCCAGTACTTC
CATSRATGLETQYF